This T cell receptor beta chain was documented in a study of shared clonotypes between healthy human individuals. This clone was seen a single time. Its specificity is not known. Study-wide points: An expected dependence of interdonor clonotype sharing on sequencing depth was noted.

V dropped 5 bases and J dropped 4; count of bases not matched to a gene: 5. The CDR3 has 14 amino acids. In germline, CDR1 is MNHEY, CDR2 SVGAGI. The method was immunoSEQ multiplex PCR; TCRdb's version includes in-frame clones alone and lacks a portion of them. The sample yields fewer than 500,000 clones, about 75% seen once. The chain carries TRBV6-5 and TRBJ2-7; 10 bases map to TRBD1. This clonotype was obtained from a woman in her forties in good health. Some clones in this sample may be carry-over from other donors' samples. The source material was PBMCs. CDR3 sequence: CASSAPGQGYEQYF. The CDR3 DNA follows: TGTGCCAGCAGTGCGCCGGGACAGGGGTACGAGCAGTACTTC.